A selection of T cell receptor beta chains follows, all from one sample in a study of blood T cell repertoires in COVID-19. The data were produced by immunoSEQ multiplex PCR, yet TCRdb's version contains in-frame clones alone and is incomplete. Seen here are 150,000 to 200,000 clones, roughly 87% observed once, and the top ten hold 1.6%. Sequenced input: peripheral blood. The source of these receptors is a woman in her forties or fifties with acute or convalescent COVID-19. Each CDR3 is given with its conserved first and last residue. Each record gives: V gene, J gene, D gene, CDR3 DNA, CDR3 protein. The D gene is left open where the match is weak.

TRBV7-3	TRBJ1-1	-	TGTGCCAGCAGCTTAGGGGCAGATAACACTGAAGCTTTCTTT	CASSLGADNTEAFF
TRBV11-3	TRBJ1-4	-	TGTGCCAGCAGCGGAAGGACAGCTAATGAAAAACTGTTTTTT	CASSGRTANEKLFF
TRBV18	TRBJ1-3	TRBD1	TGTGCCAGCTCACCAGGACAGGGTGGAAACACCATATATTTT	CASSPGQGGNTIYF
TRBV6-5	TRBJ2-7	TRBD2	TGTGCCAGCAGAGGGACTAGCGGCTCCTACGAGCAGTACTTC	CASRGTSGSYEQYF
TRBV25-1	TRBJ2-5	TRBD2	TGTGCCAGCAGTGGTTCGGGAGGGGAGACCCAGTACTTC	CASSGSGGETQYF
TRBV7-9	TRBJ2-3	-	TGTGCCAGCAGCTCGGAGGGCCCTAACACAGATACGCAGTATTTT	CASSSEGPNTDTQYF
TRBV7-2	TRBJ2-2	TRBD2	TGTGCCAGCAGCTCCAGGACTAGCGGACACACCGGGGAGCTGTTTTTT	CASSSRTSGHTGELFF
TRBV19	TRBJ2-2	-	TGTGCCAGTAAATTAGGGGGCGGGGAGCTGTTTTTT	CASKLGGGELFF
TRBV4-3	TRBJ1-3	TRBD1	TGCGCCAGCAGCCAGACGGGACAGTGGCCTGGAAACACCATATATTTT	CASSQTGQWPGNTIYF
TRBV7-7	TRBJ2-7	-	TGTGCCAGCTCCCCTTTCGGGGGGCAGGGATACGAGCAGTACTTC	CASSPFGGQGYEQYF
TRBV18	TRBJ2-2	TRBD1	TGTGCCAGCTCAGCTGGGACAGGGCAGAACACCGGGGAGCTGTTTTTT	CASSAGTGQNTGELFF
TRBV20-1	TRBJ1-5	-	TGCAGTGCTAGTGTAGATCTCAATCAGCCCCAGCATTTT	CSASVDLNQPQHF
TRBV13	TRBJ2-5	-	TGTGCCAGCAGCCGTAGAAGAGAGACCCAGTACTTC	CASSRRRETQYF
TRBV27	TRBJ1-2	TRBD1	TGTGCCAGCAGTTTCCGGGACAGGCCGGCTTATGGCTACACCTTC	CASSFRDRPAYGYTF
TRBV19	TRBJ1-3	TRBD1	TGTGCCAGTAGTAGTTGGACAGGCGCCAAGGATCGCAACACCATATATTTT	CASSSWTGAKDRNTIYF
TRBV12-3/TRBV12-4	TRBJ2-7	TRBD1	TGTGCCAGCAGCTGGACAGGGGGCGGCGAGCAGTACTTC	CASSWTGGGEQYF
TRBV5-6	TRBJ2-1	TRBD2	TGTGCCAGCAGCTCCTACCGACTAGCGGGTCCCTACAATGAGCAGTTCTTC	CASSSYRLAGPYNEQFF
TRBV7-2	TRBJ2-3	-	TGTGCCAGCAGCTTTGGCGGGAAGACGCAGTATTTT	CASSFGGKTQYF
TRBV6-5	TRBJ1-1	-	TGTGCCAGCAGTTACTCGAGGGCAGGGGACGAGGCTTTCTTT	CASSYSRAGDEAFF
TRBV27	TRBJ2-7	-	TGTGCCAGCAGTTTGGACGGGATGCACTACGAGCAGTACTTC	CASSLDGMHYEQYF
TRBV29-1	TRBJ2-5	TRBD1	TGCAGCGTCTACCAGGGGGAAGAGACCCAGTACTTC	CSVYQGEETQYF
TRBV5-1	TRBJ2-3	-	TGCGCCAGCAGCTTGGAGGGAGCAAATACGCAGTATTTT	CASSLEGANTQYF
TRBV12-3/TRBV12-4	TRBJ1-1	-	TGTGCCAGCAGCCAACGGGGTCTTCGGGCTTTCTTT	CASSQRGLRAFF
TRBV5-6	TRBJ2-1	TRBD2	TGTGCCAGCAGCGGCCGACTAGCGGGAGTTGCTGAGCAGTTCTTC	CASSGRLAGVAEQFF
TRBV2	TRBJ2-1	TRBD1	TGTGCCAGCAGTGCTCCGGGACAGGGGGCCAATGAGCAGTTCTTC	CASSAPGQGANEQFF
TRBV5-1	TRBJ1-1	-	TGCGCCAGCAGCTCGTTACCTTTGGCCTCAGGGGACACTGAAGCTTTCTTT	CASSSLPLASGDTEAFF
TRBV7-3	TRBJ2-3	-	TGTGCCAGCAGCTTAGACAGGTTCGGAGATACGCAGTATTTT	CASSLDRFGDTQYF